Listed here are 18 T cell receptor beta chains from one sample, sequenced in a study of regulatory T cells in long-lasting Graves disease. As for time point: persistent/refractory GD, antithyroid drugs over 5 years with positive TRAb. Isolated PBMC RNA provided the starting material for the TCR library. iRepertoire HTBI primers and Arm-PCR of CDR3 regions built TCR beta libraries. TCRdb independently ran MiXCR on the multiplex PCR reads; one entry per CDR3 protein. This sample has about 660,000 distinct CDR3 sequences; around 30% occur once, and the top ten carry 40% to 50%. The material sequenced was peripheral blood mononuclear cells (PBMCs), taken when the disease was refractory, from a patient treated with antithyroid drugs. These receptors were taken from a female donor with Graves disease.

This clonotype was seen a handful of times. The genes are TRBV29-1 and TRBJ2-7; D gene ambiguous. Germline V lookup: CDR1 SQVTM, CDR2 ANQGSEA. This CDR3 is 12 amino acids long. V lost 1 base, J lost 3 bases, and 7 bases lay in between. The CDR3 region is CSVEASGYEQYF. The CDR3 bases are TGCAGCGTTGAAGCTAGTGGCTACGAGCAGTACTTC.

V is TRBV3-1 and J is TRBJ1-1; D gene ambiguous. Germline loops: CDR1 LGHDT, CDR2 YNNKEL (reference sequence). Trimming pared 1 base from V and 5 bases from J, leaving 11 bases between. The CDR3 length is 14 residues. The CDR3 nucleotides are TGTGCCAGCAGCCAAGGGGGTAGGATGACTGAAGCTTTCTTT. Amino acids: CASSQGGRMTEAFF.

This clonotype was recorded a few times. This chain connects TRBV30 to TRBJ1-1, with D perhaps TRBD1 (5 bases). Per germline, CDR1 GTSNPN and CDR2 SVGIG (reference sequence). The CDR3 has 14 residues. V lost 0 bases, J lost 0 bases, and 8 bases lay in between. CDR3 protein: CAWSVRQMNTEAFF. Here the CDR3 DNA reads TGTGCCTGGAGTGTTCGACAGATGAACACTGAAGCTTTCTTT.

This clonotype has at least ten counts. The gene calls are TRBV29-1 and TRBJ2-5; 7 bases are shared with TRBD2. The V and J ends lost 3 bases and 4 bases, in that order; junction bases with no gene match: 5. The CDR3 extends over 13 amino acids. Looked up from germline, CDR1 is SQVTM and CDR2 is ANQGSEA. CDR3: CSVDRTGGETQYF. CDR3 nucleotides: TGCAGCGTTGATCGTACGGGAGGAGAGACCCAGTACTTC.

This chain uses TRBV6-1 with TRBJ1-5; unclear D gene. This CDR3 is built from 15 residues. The ends were cut back, 7 bases at V and 0 bases at J, with 13 bases in the middle. Germline V CDR1 and CDR2: MNHNS, SASEGT. The CDR3 reads CASKPSTGSNQPQHF. The DNA of the CDR3 is TGTGCCAGCAAACCTTCTACTGGTAGCAATCAGCCCCAGCATTTT.

This clonotype was detected a few times. The J gene is TRBJ2-7, the V gene TRBV5-1; perhaps D is TRBD1 or TRBD2 (5 bases each). Germline V gives CDR1 SGHRS, CDR2 YFSETQ. This CDR3 is built from 15 residues. Trimming cost V 2 bases and J 0 bases, with 12 bases left between them. CDR3 DNA: TGCGCCAGCAGCTTAGGGACGCTGGCCTCCTACGAGCAGTACTTC. Translation gives CASSLGTLASYEQYF.

This clonotype showed up many times. The gene calls are TRBV27 and TRBJ2-7, with D tentatively TRBD1 (6 bases). Trimming took 5 bases from V and 3 from J, leaving 11 bases between them. Germline CDR1 MNHEY, CDR2 SMNVEV (reference sequence). There are 13 residues in the CDR3. CDR3 loop: CASSTGTLYEQYF. DNA of the CDR3: TGTGCCAGCAGTACGGGGACACTCTACGAGCAGTACTTC.

This clonotype occurred many times. This sequence joins TRBV12-3 or TRBV12-4 and TRBJ1-1; a possible D gene is TRBD1 (6 bases). This CDR3 is built from 15 residues. Trimming pared 4 bases from V and 0 bases from J, leaving 12 bases between. CDR3: CASSSTGSLNTEAFF. The CDR3 nucleotides are TGTGCCAGCAGTTCAACAGGGTCCCTGAACACTGAAGCTTTCTTT.

This chain links TRBV7-6 with TRBJ2-3, with 10 bases lining up with TRBD1. CDR1 and CDR2 from the germline V gene are SGHVS and FNYEAQ. The CDR3 length is 16 residues. Unmatched junction bases numbered 9, after V lost 7 bases and J lost 2 bases. The CDR3, as DNA: TGTGCCAGCACCCAACAAGACAGGGGGCTCACAGATACGCAGTATTTT. This codes for CASTQQDRGLTDTQYF.

The genes are TRBV7-8 and TRBJ1-3, with D perhaps matching TRBD1 (5 bases). Germline V gives CDR1 SGHVS, CDR2 FQNEAQ. This CDR3 is 13 amino acids long. The V gene lost 4 bases and the J gene lost 7 bases, with 11 bases spanning the gap. In DNA, the CDR3 is TGTGCCAGCAGCTATAGAAAGGGGAACACCATATATTTT. The encoded protein is CASSYRKGNTIYF.

In its sample, this clonotype was seen many times. The CDR3 protein is CASRPGTEVGKLFF. The CDR3 bases are TGTGCCAGCAGGCCCGGGACTGAGGTTGGAAAACTGTTTTTT. The rearrangement joins TRBV2 to TRBJ1-4; perhaps TRBD1 as D (5 bases). The CDR3 is made up of 14 amino acids. Germline CDR1 and CDR2: SNHLY and FYNNEI. Trimming pared 6 bases from V and 10 bases from J, leaving 18 bases between. The complete variable domain, with remaining parts taken from reference TRBV2 and TRBJ1-4, reads EPEVTQTPSHQVTQMGQEVILRCVPISNHLYFYWYRQILGQKVEFLVSFYNNEISEKSEIFDDQFSVERPDGSNFTLKIRSTKLEDSAMYFCASRPGTEVGKLFFGSGTQLSVL.

This chain links TRBV6-1 with TRBJ2-3, with D maybe TRBD1 (5 bases). Looked up from germline, CDR1 is MNHNS and CDR2 is SASEGT. This CDR3 has 13 residues. Trimming took off 6 bases at V and 4 bases at J, with 11 bases between the two ends. The CDR3 DNA is TGTGCCAGCAGCCGGACATCGGCAGATACGCAGTATTTT. Translating gives CASSRTSADTQYF.

This clonotype was observed a single time. The CDR3 is CASSQVLTSGRDEQFF. As DNA, the CDR3 is TGTGCCAGCAGCCAAGTATTGACTAGCGGGAGGGATGAGCAGTTCTTC. The chain uses TRBV7-3 and TRBJ2-1; 14 bases match TRBD2. Trimming took 5 bases from V and 8 from J; bases not matched to a gene: 8. The germline CDR1 and CDR2 sequences are SGHTA and FQGTGA. The CDR3 contains 16 residues. Looking up the rest from reference TRBV7-3 and TRBJ2-1 gives the full variable domain: GAGVSQTPSNKVTEKGKYVELRCDPISGHTALYWYRQSLGQGPEFLIYFQGTGAADDSGLPNDRFFAVRPEGSVSTLKIQRTERGDSAVYLCASSQVLTSGRDEQFFGPGTRLTVL.

This clonotype occurred many times. V gene TRBV6-1 combines with J gene TRBJ2-5, with TRBD1 matching 9 bases. CDR1 is MNHNS, CDR2 SASEGT, per germline. The ends lost 4 bases at V and 5 bases at J; junction bases unmatched: 5. This CDR3 is built from 14 residues. The CDR3 here is CASSGGQGVETQYF. For the CDR3, the DNA is TGTGCCAGCAGTGGGGGACAGGGAGTGGAGACCCAGTACTTC.

The table lists this clonotype with a few counts. The gene calls are TRBV20-1 and TRBJ1-2; 8 bases agree with TRBD1. This CDR3 comprises 13 residues. J lost 3 bases, V lost 5 bases, and 5 bases had no gene match. Looked up from germline, CDR1 is DFQATT and CDR2 is SNEGSKA (reference sequence). Here the CDR3 DNA reads TGCAGTGCTGCGGACAGGGAACACTATGGCTACACCTTC. Its translation is CSAADREHYGYTF.

This clonotype came up a few times. The chain has TRBV27 and TRBJ1-6; TRBD1 agrees at 7 bases. V trimming: 4 bases; J trimming: 0 bases; junction bases outside the gene matches: 3. Germline-derived CDR1 and CDR2 are MNHEY and SMNVEV (reference sequence). The CDR3 contains 16 residues. The CDR3 spells CASSSQGGSYNSPLHF. The CDR3 region has the DNA TGTGCCAGCAGTTCCCAGGGGGGCTCCTATAATTCACCCCTCCACTTT.

This clonotype has just one count. This chain uses TRBV19 with TRBJ1-6, with 8 bases that match TRBD1. The CDR3 sequence is 14 residues long. Looked up from germline, CDR1 is LNHDA and CDR2 is SQIVND (reference sequence). V lost 5 bases and J lost 8; bases outside the gene matches: 5. CDR3 protein: CASSPAGGYSPLHF. The DNA for the CDR3 is TGTGCCAGTAGTCCGGCAGGGGGCTATTCACCCCTCCACTTT.

This clonotype appeared once. This may arise from a read error, as a much more abundant clone is one base away. Without the conserved terminal phenylalanine or tryptophan, this CDR3 likely stems from a read error. This chain connects TRBV12-3 or TRBV12-4 to TRBJ1-2; no clear D. With 5 bases removed from V and 5 bases from J, the gap between germline ends came to 12 bases. This CDR3 is built from 13 residues. CDR3 DNA: TGTGCCAGCAGTACCCGGACTTTTTATGGCTACACCCTC. It encodes CASSTRTFYGYTL.